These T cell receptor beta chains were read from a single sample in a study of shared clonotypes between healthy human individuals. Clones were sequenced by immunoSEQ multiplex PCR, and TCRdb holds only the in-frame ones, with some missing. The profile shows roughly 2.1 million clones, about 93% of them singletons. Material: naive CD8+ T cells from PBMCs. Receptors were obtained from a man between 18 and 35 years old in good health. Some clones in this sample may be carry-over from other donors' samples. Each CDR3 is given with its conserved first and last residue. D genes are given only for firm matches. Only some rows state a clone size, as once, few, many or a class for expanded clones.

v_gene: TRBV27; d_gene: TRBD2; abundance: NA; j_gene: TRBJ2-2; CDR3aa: CASSPLQTSGGTNTGELFF; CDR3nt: TGTGCCAGCAGTCCGCTCCAGACTAGCGGGGGTACGAACACCGGGGAGCTGTTTTTT
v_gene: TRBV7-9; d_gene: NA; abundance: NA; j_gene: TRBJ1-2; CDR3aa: CASSLDPVTFYGYTF; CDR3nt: TGTGCCAGCAGCTTAGATCCAGTAACCTTCTATGGCTACACCTTC
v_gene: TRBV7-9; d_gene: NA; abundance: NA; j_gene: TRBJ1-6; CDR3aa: CASSLGGSSPLHF; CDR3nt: TGTGCCAGCAGCTTAGGGGGATCCTCACCCCTCCACTTT
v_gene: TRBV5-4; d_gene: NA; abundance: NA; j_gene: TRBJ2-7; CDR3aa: CASSWRADPPYEQYF; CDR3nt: TGTGCCAGCAGCTGGAGGGCGGACCCCCCCTACGAGCAGTACTTC
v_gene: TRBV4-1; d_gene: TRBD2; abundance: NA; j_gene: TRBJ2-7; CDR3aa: CASSPTLAGGYEQYF; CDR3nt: TGCGCCAGCAGCCCAACTCTAGCGGGGGGCTACGAGCAGTACTTC
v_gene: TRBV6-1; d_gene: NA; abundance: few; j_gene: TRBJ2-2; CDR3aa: CASSFGTQGGELFF; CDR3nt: TGTGCCAGCAGTTTCGGGACACAGGGAGGGGAGCTGTTTTTT
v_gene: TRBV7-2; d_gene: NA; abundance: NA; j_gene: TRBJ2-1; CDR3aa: CASSLAGGAWGNEQFF; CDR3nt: TGTGCCAGCAGCTTAGCCGGTGGCGCGTGGGGCAATGAGCAGTTCTTC
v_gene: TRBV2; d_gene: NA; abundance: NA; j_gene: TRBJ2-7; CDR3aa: CASSEIRDSYEQYF; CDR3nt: TGTGCCAGCAGTGAAATCCGGGATTCCTACGAGCAGTACTTC
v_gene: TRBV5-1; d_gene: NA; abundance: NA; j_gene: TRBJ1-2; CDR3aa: CASSLHKTSDCGYTF; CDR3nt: TGCGCCAGCAGCTTACACAAAACCTCTGACTGTGGCTACACCTTC
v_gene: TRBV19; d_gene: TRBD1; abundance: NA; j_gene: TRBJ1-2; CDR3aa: CASTPQGQNYGYTF; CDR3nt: TGTGCCAGTACCCCTCAGGGACAGAACTATGGCTACACCTTC
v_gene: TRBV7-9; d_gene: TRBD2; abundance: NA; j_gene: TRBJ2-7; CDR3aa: CASSFLAGSRHEQYF; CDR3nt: TGTGCCAGCAGCTTCCTAGCGGGGTCCCGGCACGAGCAGTACTTC
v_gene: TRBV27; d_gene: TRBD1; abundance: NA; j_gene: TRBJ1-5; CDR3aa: CASSSQGANQPQHF; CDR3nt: TGTGCCAGCAGCTCACAGGGGGCTAATCAGCCCCAGCATTTT
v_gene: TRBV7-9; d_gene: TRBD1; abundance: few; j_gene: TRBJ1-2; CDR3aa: CASSKTGELVYTF; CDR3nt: TGTGCCAGCAGCAAGACAGGGGAACTTGTCTACACCTTC
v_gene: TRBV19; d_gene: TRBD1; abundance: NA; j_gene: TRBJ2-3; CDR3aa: CASSDRDRVTDTQYF; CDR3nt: TGTGCCAGTAGTGACCGGGACAGGGTGACAGATACGCAGTATTTT
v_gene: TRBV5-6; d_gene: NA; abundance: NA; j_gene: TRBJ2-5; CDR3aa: CASSSYRAPQETQYF; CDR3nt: TGTGCCAGCAGCTCTTACAGGGCTCCTCAAGAGACCCAGTACTTC
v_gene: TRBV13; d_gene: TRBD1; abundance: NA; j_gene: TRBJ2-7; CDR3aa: CASSSAGTGSYEQYF; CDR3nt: TGTGCCAGCAGCTCAGCCGGGACAGGGTCCTACGAGCAGTACTTC
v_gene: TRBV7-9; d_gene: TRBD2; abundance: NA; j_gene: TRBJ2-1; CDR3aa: CASSPHKGLAGLNEQFF; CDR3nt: TGTGCCAGCAGCCCACACAAGGGACTAGCGGGACTAAATGAGCAGTTCTTC
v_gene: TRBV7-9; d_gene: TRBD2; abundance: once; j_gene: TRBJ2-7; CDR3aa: CASSLDRSSGSSYEQYF; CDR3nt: TGTGCCAGCAGCTTAGATCGTTCCAGCGGGAGTAGCTACGAGCAGTACTTC
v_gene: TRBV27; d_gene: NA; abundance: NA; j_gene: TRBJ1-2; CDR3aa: CASSHPTVDGIYGYTF; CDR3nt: TGTGCCAGCAGTCATCCGACAGTCGACGGAATCTATGGCTACACCTTC
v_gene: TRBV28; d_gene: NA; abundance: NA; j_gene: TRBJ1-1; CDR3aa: CASSDGEAFF; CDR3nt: TGTGCCAGCAGTGATGGTGAAGCTTTCTTT
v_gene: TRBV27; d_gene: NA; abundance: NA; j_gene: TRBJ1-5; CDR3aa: CASSSLRGVDQPQHF; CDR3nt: TGTGCCAGCAGTTCCCTCCGGGGGGTGGACCAGCCCCAGCATTTT
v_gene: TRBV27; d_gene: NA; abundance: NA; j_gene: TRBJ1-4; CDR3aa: CASSLQTTNEKLFF; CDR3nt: TGTGCCAGCAGTCTACAGACAACTAATGAAAAACTGTTTTTT
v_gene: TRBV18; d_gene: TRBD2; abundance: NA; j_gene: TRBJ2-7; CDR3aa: CASSLGLAGSYEQYF; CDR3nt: TGTGCCAGCTCACTGGGATTAGCGGGTTCCTACGAGCAGTACTTC
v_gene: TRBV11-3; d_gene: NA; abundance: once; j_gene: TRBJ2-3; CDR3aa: CASSTELGGDTQYF; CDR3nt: TGTGCCAGCAGCACTGAGCTTGGGGGAGATACGCAGTATTTT
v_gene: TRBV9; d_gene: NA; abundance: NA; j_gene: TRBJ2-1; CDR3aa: CASSVAGVGNEQFF; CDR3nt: TGTGCCAGCAGCGTAGCGGGAGTTGGCAATGAGCAGTTCTTC
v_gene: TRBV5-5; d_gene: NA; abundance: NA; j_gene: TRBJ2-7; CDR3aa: CASSLDWAGWAYEQYF; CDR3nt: TGTGCCAGCAGCTTGGATTGGGCAGGGTGGGCCTACGAGCAGTACTTC
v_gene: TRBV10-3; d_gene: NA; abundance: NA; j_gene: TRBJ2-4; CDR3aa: CAISEGSLAKNIQYF; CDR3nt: TGTGCCATCAGTGAGGGCAGCTTAGCCAAAAACATTCAGTACTTC
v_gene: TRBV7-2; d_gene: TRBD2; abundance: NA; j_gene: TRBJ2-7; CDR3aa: CASSLLAGGPYEQYF; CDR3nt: TGTGCCAGCAGCCTACTAGCGGGAGGGCCTTACGAGCAGTACTTC
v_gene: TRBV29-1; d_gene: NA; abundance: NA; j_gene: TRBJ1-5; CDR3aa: CSAITATGQHF; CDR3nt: TGCAGCGCGATCACAGCGACGGGCCAGCATTTT
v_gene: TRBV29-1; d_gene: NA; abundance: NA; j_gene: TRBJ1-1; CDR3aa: CSVGIGPMNTEAFF; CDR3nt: TGCAGCGTTGGGATAGGGCCCATGAACACTGAAGCTTTCTTT
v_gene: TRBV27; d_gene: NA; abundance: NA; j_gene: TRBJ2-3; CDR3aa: CASSLRQGLTDTQYF; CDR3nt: TGTGCCAGCAGTCTACGGCAGGGCCTCACAGATACGCAGTATTTT
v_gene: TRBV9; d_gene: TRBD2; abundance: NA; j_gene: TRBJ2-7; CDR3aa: CASSEASGYYEQYF; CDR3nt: TGTGCCAGCAGCGAGGCTAGCGGATACTACGAGCAGTACTTC
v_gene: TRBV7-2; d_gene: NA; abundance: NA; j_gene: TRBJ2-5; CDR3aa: CASRDLDGTGLETQYF; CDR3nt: TGTGCCAGCAGGGACCTCGACGGAACAGGGTTGGAGACCCAGTACTTC
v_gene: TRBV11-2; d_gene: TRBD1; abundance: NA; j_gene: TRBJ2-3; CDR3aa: CASSGDRGSIDTQYF; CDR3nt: TGTGCCAGCAGCGGAGACAGGGGAAGTATCGATACGCAGTATTTT
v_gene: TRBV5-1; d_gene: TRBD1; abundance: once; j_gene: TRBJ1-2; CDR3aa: CASSTTGGDGYTF; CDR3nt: TGCGCCAGCAGCACTACAGGGGGCGATGGCTACACCTTC
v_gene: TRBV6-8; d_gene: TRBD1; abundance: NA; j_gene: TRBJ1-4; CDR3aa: CASSPDRGRVEKLFF; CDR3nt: TGTGCCAGCAGCCCTGACAGGGGTCGGGTTGAAAAACTGTTTTTT
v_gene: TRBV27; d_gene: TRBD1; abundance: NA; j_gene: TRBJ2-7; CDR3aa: CASSLRSGQSYEQYF; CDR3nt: TGTGCCAGCAGTTTAAGATCGGGACAGTCCTACGAGCAGTACTTC
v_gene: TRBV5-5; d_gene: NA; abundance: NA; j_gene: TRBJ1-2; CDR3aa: CASSATNKFYGYTF; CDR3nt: TGTGCCAGCAGCGCGACTAACAAGTTCTATGGCTACACCTTC
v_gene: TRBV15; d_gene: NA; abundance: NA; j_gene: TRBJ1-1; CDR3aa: CATSRRGATEAFF; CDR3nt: TGTGCCACCAGCAGGCGTGGGGCAACTGAAGCTTTCTTT
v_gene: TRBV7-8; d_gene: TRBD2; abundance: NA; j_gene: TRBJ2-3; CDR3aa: CASSWAPGGTSTDTQYF; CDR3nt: TGTGCCAGCAGTTGGGCTCCGGGAGGGACTAGCACAGATACGCAGTATTTT
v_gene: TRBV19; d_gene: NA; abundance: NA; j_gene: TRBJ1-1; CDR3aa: CASSTENTEAFF; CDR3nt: TGTGCCAGTAGTACAGAGAACACTGAAGCTTTCTTT
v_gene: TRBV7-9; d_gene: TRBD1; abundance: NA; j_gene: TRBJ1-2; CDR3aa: CASSLGTGWDGYTF; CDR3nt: TGTGCCAGCAGCTTAGGGACAGGTTGGGATGGCTACACCTTC
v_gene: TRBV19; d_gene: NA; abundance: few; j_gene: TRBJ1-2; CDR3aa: CASKGSPGFYGYTF; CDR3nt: TGTGCCAGTAAAGGATCTCCGGGGTTCTATGGCTACACCTTC
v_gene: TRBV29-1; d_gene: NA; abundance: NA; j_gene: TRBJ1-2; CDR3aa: CSVFSGPTVQYGYTF; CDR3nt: TGCAGCGTTTTCTCCGGACCGACGGTCCAATATGGCTACACCTTC
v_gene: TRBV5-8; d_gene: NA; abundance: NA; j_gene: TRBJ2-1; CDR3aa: CASSSGTYHNEQFF; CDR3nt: TGTGCCAGCAGTTCCGGGACGTACCACAATGAGCAGTTCTTC
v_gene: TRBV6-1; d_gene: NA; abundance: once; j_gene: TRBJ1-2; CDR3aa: CASSPGGPTVYGYTF; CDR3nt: TGTGCCAGCAGTCCTGGGGGACCGACGGTCTATGGCTACACCTTC
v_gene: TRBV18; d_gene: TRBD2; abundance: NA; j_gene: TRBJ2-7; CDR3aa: CASSPASGAYEQYF; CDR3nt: TGTGCCAGCTCACCGGCTAGCGGAGCCTACGAGCAGTACTTC
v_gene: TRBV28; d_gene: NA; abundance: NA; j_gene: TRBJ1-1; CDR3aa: CASTLMRQGNTEAFF; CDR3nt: TGTGCCAGCACCTTAATGAGGCAGGGGAACACTGAAGCTTTCTTT